The text below deals with one T cell receptor (beta chain). Its target is not known. J gave up 13 bases and V 4 bases, and 10 bases lay outside the gene matches. In germline, CDR1 is MNHEY, CDR2 SMNVEV (reference sequence). The CDR3 totals 13 residues. The data were taken from a study of B cell selection in AIRE deficiency. Study-level points and caveats: About 30.6% of healthy-shared Treg sequences were found among patient Tconv cells. Only about a tenth of 3657 shared Treg sequences were patient-specific; 31.6% healthy-specific.

Sorting defined conventional CD4 T cells as CD4+CD127+. The table came from immunoSEQ multiplex PCR; TCRdb's copy has only in-frame clones and leaves some out. The table includes around 23,000 clones, 95% to 96% detected once. The sequence derives from a human donor in good health. The sample was CD4+CD127+ conventional T cells sorted from PBMCs. The J gene is TRBJ2-1, the V gene TRBV27; TRBD2 matches at 7 bases. For the CDR3, the DNA is TGTGCCAGCAGTTCGATCCGTGGGGGGGATCAGTTCTTC. Translated: CASSSIRGGDQFF.